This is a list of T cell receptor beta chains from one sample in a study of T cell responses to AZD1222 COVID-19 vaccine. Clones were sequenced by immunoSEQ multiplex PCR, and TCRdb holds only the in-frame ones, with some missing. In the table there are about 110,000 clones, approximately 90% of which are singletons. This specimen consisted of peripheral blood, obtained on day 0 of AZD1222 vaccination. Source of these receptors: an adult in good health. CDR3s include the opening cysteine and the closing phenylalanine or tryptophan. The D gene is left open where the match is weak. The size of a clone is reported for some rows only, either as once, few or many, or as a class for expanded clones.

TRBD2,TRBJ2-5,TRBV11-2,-,CASSSGLGASETQYF,TGTGCCAGCAGCTCCGGACTAGGAGCATCGGAGACCCAGTACTTC
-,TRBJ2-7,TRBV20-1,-,CSMTPSYEQYF,TGCAGTATGACACCCTCCTACGAGCAGTACTTC
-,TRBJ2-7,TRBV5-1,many,CASSLNPTIPYEQYF,TGCGCCAGCAGCTTGAACCCAACGATCCCCTACGAGCAGTACTTC
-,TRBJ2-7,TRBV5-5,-,CASSLTITGREQYF,TGTGCCAGCAGCTTGACCATAACAGGGCGCGAGCAGTACTTC
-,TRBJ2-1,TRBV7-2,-,CASSFARASYNEQFF,TGTGCCAGCAGCTTCGCCAGGGCTTCCTACAATGAGCAGTTCTTC
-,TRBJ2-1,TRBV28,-,CASSLQAPEQFF,TGTGCCAGCAGTTTACAGGCGCCAGAGCAGTTCTTC
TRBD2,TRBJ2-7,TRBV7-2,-,CASSFSGTAYEQYF,TGTGCCAGCAGCTTTAGCGGGACGGCCTACGAGCAGTACTTC
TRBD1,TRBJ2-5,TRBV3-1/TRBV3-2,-,CASSLPGQGAETQYF,TGTGCCAGCAGCCTTCCGGGACAGGGGGCAGAGACCCAGTACTTC
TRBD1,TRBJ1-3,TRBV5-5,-,CASSTRQGEETIYF,TGTGCCAGCAGCACTAGACAGGGAGAAGAGACCATATATTTT
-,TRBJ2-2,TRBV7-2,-,CASSPLGGGELFF,TGTGCCAGCAGCCCCCTAGGAGGCGGGGAGCTGTTTTTT
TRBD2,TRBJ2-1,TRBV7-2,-,CASSSLSSGSGSEQFF,TGTGCCAGCAGCTCCCTTTCTAGCGGGAGTGGGAGTGAGCAGTTCTTC
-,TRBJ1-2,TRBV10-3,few,CAISESPDSGYTF,TGTGCCATCAGTGAGTCCCCAGATAGCGGCTACACCTTC
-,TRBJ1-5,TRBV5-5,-,CASSLGGVNQPQHF,TGTGCCAGCAGCCTGGGGGGGGTTAATCAGCCCCAGCATTTT
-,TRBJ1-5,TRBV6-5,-,CASSYDWSQPQHF,TGTGCCAGCAGTTACGACTGGAGTCAGCCCCAGCATTTT
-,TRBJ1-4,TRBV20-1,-,CSGWGNEKLFF,TGCAGTGGGTGGGGTAATGAAAAACTGTTTTTT
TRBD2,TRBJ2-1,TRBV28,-,CASSFGGRAFVGNEQFF,TGTGCCAGCAGTTTTGGCGGGAGGGCCTTTGTAGGCAATGAGCAGTTCTTC
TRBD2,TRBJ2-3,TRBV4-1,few,CASRRGLADTDTQYF,TGCGCCAGCAGACGCGGACTAGCGGACACAGATACGCAGTATTTT
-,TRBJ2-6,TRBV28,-,CASSPPGSGANVLTF,TGTGCCAGCAGTCCCCCGGGCTCTGGGGCCAACGTCCTGACTTTC
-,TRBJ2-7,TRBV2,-,CASMAGGYSYEQYF,TGTGCCAGCATGGCTGGGGGGTACTCCTACGAACAGTACTTC
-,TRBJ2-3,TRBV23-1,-,CASSQSPGTPRWGADTQYF,TGCGCCAGCAGTCAATCGCCGGGGACCCCCCGGTGGGGGGCAGATACGCAGTATTTT
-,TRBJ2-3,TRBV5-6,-,CASSPPGRSDTQYF,TGTGCCAGCAGCCCACCAGGACGGTCAGATACGCAGTATTTT
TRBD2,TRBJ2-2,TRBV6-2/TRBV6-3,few,CASSYAGGHGGELFF,TGTGCCAGCAGTTATGCGGGAGGGCATGGCGGGGAGCTGTTTTTT
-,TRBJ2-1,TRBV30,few,CAWRRGNNEQFF,TGTGCCTGGAGAAGGGGTAACAATGAGCAGTTCTTC
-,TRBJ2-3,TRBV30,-,CAWSVMGIGDTQYF,TGTGCCTGGAGTGTTATGGGGATCGGGGATACGCAGTATTTT
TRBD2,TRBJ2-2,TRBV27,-,CASLGTSGTGVRELFF,TGTGCCAGCCTAGGGACTAGCGGGACCGGAGTCCGGGAGCTGTTTTTT
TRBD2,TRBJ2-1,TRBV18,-,CASSPPGTSGVNEQFF,TGTGCCAGCTCACCACCGGGGACTAGCGGTGTCAATGAGCAGTTCTTC
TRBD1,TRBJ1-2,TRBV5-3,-,CASPPGTGCYTF,TGTGCCAGTCCCCCCGGGACAGGGTGCTACACCTTC
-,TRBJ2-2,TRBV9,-,CASSVVLANTGELFF,TGTGCCAGCAGCGTAGTGTTAGCGAACACCGGGGAGCTGTTTTTT
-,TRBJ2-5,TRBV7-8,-,CASSLGGREETQYF,TGTGCCAGCAGCCTAGGGGGTAGGGAAGAGACCCAGTACTTC
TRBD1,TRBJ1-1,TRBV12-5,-,CASGPRPDHRGGAFF,TGTGCTAGTGGTCCGCGCCCGGACCACAGGGGAGGCGCTTTCTTT
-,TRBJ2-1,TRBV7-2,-,CASSSLSVAEQFF,TGTGCCAGCAGCTCCTTAAGTGTGGCTGAGCAGTTCTTC
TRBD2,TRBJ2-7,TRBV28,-,CASTTGGGDPNGEYF,TGTGCCAGCACGACTGGGGGGGGAGACCCAAACGGGGAGTACTTC
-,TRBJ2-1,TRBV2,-,CASSERRGSYNEQFF,TGTGCCAGCAGTGAAAGGAGGGGATCCTACAATGAGCAGTTCTTC
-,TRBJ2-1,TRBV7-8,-,CASSLARDLWEQFF,TGTGCCAGCAGCTTAGCCAGGGACCTTTGGGAGCAGTTCTTC
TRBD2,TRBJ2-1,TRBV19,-,CASSPQGGVYEQFF,TGTGCCAGTAGTCCCCAGGGAGGGGTATATGAGCAGTTCTTC
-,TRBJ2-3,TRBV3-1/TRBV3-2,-,CASSPGVVFGTDTQYF,TGTGCCAGCAGCCCGGGGGTGGTCTTTGGCACAGATACGCAGTATTTT
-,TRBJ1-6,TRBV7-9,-,CASSLRQEANSPLHF,TGTGCCAGCAGCCTGAGACAGGAGGCAAATTCACCCCTCCACTTT
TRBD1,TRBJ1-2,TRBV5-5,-,CASSSTGERPANYGYTF,TGTGCCAGCAGCTCCACAGGGGAGAGGCCGGCCAACTATGGCTACACCTTC
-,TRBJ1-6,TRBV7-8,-,CASSLAVSGVGSPLHF,TGTGCCAGCAGCTTAGCCGTTTCAGGGGTTGGTTCACCCCTCCACTTT
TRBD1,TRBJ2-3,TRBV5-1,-,CASSPIRDRHTDTQYF,TGCGCCAGCAGCCCCATCCGGGACAGACACACAGATACGCAGTATTTT
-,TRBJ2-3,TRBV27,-,CASSLSDRSGQYF,TGTGCCAGCAGTTTATCAGACAGGTCGGGGCAGTATTTT
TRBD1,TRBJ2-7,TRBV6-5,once,CASSYSRQGSYEQYF,TGTGCCAGCAGTTACTCGCGACAGGGCTCCTACGAGCAGTACTTC
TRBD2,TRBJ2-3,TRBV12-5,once,CASGPTSGGALDTQYF,TGTGCTAGTGGCCCTACTAGCGGGGGGGCCTTAGATACGCAGTATTTT
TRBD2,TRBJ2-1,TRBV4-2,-,CASSQTTSGTYNEQFF,TGTGCCAGCAGCCAAACTACTAGCGGGACTTACAATGAGCAGTTCTTC
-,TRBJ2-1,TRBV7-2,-,CASSLSGDGEQFF,TGTGCCAGCAGTCTCTCTGGGGATGGTGAGCAGTTCTTC
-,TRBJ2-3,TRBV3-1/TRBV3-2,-,CASSHDGLSTDTQYF,TGTGCCAGCAGCCACGACGGCCTGAGCACAGATACGCAGTATTTT
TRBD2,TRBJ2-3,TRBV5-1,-,CASSLGLAGPTDTQYF,TGCGCCAGCAGCTTGGGACTAGCGGGGCCCACAGATACGCAGTATTTT
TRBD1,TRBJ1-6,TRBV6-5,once,CAGHTSGQSNSPLHF,TGTGCCGGGCATACATCGGGACAGAGTAATTCACCCCTCCACTTT
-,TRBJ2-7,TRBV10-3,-,CAIKSGPSYEQYF,TGTGCCATCAAATCAGGGCCGTCCTACGAGCAGTACTTC
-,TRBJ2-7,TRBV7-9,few,CASSQGRGWTYEQYF,TGTGCCAGCAGTCAAGGCAGGGGTTGGACCTACGAGCAGTACTTC
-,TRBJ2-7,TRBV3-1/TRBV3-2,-,CASSQRGAREQYF,TGTGCCAGCAGCCAAAGGGGGGCTCGGGAGCAGTACTTC
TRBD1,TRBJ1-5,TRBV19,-,CASSIAPGQGNQPQHF,TGTGCCAGTAGTATTGCCCCCGGACAGGGGAATCAGCCCCAGCATTTT
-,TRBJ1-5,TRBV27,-,CASSLLGYNQPQHF,TGTGCCAGCAGTTTACTAGGGTACAATCAGCCCCAGCATTTT
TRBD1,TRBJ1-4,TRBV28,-,CASSFSSGGRQGTGLFF,TGTGCCAGCAGTTTTTCGTCGGGGGGAAGACAGGGAACAGGACTGTTTTTT
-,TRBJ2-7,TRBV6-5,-,CASRISLSSYEQYF,TGTGCCAGCAGGATTTCCCTAAGCTCCTACGAGCAGTACTTC
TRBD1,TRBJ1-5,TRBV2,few,CASSPPTGTGARQPQHF,TGTGCCAGCAGCCCCCCGACCGGGACAGGGGCCAGACAGCCCCAGCATTTT
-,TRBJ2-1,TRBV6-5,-,CASRIKGLQFF,TGTGCCAGCAGGATTAAGGGGCTGCAGTTCTTC
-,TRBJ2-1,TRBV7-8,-,CASSLEVSAYNEQFF,TGTGCCAGCAGCTTAGAGGTCTCCGCCTACAATGAGCAGTTCTTC
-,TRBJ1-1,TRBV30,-,CAWSVNGQVAFF,TGTGCCTGGAGTGTAAACGGGCAGGTAGCGTTCTTT